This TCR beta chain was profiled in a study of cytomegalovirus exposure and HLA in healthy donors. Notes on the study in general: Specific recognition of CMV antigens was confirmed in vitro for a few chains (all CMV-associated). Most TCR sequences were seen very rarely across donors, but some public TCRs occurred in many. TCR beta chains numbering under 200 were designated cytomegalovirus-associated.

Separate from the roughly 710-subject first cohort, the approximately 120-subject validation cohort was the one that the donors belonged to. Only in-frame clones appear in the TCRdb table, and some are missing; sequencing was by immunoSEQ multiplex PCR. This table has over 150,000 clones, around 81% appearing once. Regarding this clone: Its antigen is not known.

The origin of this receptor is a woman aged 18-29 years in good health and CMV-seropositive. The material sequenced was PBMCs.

As DNA, the CDR3 is TGTGCCGGCCAAGCGGGGGGGACGGCCGGGGAGCTGTTTTTT. Translation gives CAGQAGGTAGELFF. The chain is built from TRBV6-6 and TRBJ2-2; 10 nucleotides line up with TRBD2. Germline V lookup: CDR1 MNHNY, CDR2 SVGAGI (reference sequence). The CDR3 loop spans 14 amino acids. V lost 11 bases to trimming and J lost 6 bases; unmatched junction nucleotides: 9.